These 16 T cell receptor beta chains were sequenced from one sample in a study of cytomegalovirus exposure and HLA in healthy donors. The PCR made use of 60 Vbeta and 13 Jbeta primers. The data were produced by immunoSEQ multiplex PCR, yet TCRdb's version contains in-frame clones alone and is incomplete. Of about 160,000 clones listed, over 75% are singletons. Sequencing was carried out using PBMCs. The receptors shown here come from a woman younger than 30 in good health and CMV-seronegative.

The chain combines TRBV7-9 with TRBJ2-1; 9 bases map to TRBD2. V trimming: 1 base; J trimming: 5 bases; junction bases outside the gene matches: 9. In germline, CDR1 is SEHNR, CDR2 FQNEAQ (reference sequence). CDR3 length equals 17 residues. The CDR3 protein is CASSLEIGGGVNNEQFF. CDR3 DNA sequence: TGTGCCAGCAGCTTAGAGATCGGCGGGGGGGTTAACAATGAGCAGTTCTTC.

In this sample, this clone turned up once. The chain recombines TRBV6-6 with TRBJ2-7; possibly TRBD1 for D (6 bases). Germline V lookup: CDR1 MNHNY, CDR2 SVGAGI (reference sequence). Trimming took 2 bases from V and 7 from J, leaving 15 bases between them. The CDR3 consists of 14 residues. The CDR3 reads CASSYLGEGGEQYF. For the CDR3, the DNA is TGTGCCAGCAGTTACCTCGGTGAAGGGGGTGAGCAGTACTTC.

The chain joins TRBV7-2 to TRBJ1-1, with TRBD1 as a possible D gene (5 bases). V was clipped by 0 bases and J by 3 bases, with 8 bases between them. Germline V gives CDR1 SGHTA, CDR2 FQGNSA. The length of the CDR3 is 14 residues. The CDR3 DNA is TGTGCCAGCAGCTTAGCCAGGGCGGACACTGAAGCTTTCTTT. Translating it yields CASSLARADTEAFF.

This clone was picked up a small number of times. CDR3 sequence (DNA): TGCGCCAGCAGTGAGTCCTGGACAGGGGACACCGGGGAGCTGTTTTTT. It specifies CASSESWTGDTGELFF. The V call is TRBV10-1, the J call TRBJ2-2; 9 bases fit TRBD1. The V segment lost 0 bases and the J segment 3 bases; nucleotides outside the gene matches: 2. Germline V gene data show CDR1 as WNHNN and CDR2 as SYGVQD (reference sequence). This CDR3 has 16 residues.

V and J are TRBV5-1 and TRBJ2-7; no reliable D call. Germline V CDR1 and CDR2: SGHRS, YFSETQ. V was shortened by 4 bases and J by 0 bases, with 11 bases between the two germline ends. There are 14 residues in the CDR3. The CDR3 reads CASSPEAHSYEQYF. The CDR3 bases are TGCGCCAGCAGCCCCGAGGCACACTCCTACGAGCAGTACTTC.

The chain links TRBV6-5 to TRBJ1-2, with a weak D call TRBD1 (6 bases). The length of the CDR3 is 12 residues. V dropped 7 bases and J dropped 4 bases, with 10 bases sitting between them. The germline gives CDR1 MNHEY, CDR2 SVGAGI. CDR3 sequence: CASTGTSYGYTF. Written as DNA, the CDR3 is TGTGCCAGCACCGGGACATCCTATGGCTACACCTTC.

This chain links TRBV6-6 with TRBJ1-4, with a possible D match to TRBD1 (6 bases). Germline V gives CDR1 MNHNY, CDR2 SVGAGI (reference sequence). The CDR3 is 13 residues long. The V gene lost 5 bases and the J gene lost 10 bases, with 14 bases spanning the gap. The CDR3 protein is CASSPRTGLKLFF. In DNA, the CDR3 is TGTGCCAGCAGTCCCCGCACAGGGCTAAAACTGTTTTTT.

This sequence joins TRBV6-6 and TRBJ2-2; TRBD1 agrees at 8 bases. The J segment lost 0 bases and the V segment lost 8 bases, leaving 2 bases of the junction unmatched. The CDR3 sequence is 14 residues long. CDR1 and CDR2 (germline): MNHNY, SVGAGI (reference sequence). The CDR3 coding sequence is TGTGCCAGCCGACAGGGGTCGAACACCGGGGAGCTGTTTTTT. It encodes CASRQGSNTGELFF.

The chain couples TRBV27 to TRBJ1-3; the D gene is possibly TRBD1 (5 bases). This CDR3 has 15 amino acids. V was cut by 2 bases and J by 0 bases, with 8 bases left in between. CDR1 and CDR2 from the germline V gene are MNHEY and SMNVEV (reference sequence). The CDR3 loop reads CASSLEGLSGNTIYF. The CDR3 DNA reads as TGTGCCAGCAGTTTAGAGGGACTCTCTGGAAACACCATATATTTT.

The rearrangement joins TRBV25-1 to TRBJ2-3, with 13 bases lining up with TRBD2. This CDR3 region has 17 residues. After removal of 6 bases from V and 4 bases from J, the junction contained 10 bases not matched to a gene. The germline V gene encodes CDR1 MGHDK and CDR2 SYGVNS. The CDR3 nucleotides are TGTGCCAGCAGCGCACTAGCGGGAGGGCCGGGGGCAGATACGCAGTATTTT. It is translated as CASSALAGGPGADTQYF.

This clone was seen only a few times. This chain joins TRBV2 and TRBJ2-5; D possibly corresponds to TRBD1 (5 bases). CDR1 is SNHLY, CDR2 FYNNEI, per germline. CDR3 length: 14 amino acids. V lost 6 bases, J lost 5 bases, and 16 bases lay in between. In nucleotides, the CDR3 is TGTGCCAGCAGACAGGATCGATTGGGGGAGACCCAGTACTTC. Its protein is CASRQDRLGETQYF.

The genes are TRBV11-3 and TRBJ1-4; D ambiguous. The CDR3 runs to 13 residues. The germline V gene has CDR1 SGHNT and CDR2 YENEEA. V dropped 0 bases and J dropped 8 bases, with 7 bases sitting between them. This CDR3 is CASSLDAGEKLFF. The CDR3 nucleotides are TGTGCCAGCAGCTTAGATGCCGGGGAAAAACTGTTTTTT.

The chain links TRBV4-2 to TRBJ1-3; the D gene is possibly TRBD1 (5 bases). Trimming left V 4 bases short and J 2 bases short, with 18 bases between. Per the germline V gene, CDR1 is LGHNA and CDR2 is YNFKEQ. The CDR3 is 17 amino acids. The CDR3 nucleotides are TGTGCCAGCAGCCCCTCAATGAGCAGGGTGACTGGAAACACCATATATTTT. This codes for CASSPSMSRVTGNTIYF.

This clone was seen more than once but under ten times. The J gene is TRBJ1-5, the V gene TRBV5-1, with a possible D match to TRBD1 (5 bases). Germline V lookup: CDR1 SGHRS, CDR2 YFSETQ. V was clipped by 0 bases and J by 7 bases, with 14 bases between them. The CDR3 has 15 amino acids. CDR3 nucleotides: TGCGCCAGCAGCTTGGTGTCGGGGGTTGGACAGCCCCAGCATTTT. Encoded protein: CASSLVSGVGQPQHF. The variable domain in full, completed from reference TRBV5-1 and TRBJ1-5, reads KAGVTQTPRYLIKTRGQQVTLSCSPISGHRSVSWYQQTPGQGLQFLFEYFSETQRNKGNFPGRFSGRQFSNSRSEMNVSTLELGDSALYLCASSLVSGVGQPQHFGDGTRLSIL.

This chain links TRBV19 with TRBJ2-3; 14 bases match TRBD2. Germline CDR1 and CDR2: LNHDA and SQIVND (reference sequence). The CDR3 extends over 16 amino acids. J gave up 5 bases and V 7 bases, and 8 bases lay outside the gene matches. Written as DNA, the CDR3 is TGTGCCAGTACCTTAGGACTAGCGGGAGGTCAAGATACGCAGTATTTT. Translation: CASTLGLAGGQDTQYF.

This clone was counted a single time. Written as DNA, the CDR3 is TGTGCCAGCAGTTTAGGGTTTACTAGCTCTTACGAGCAGTACTTC. Its translation: CASSLGFTSSYEQYF. J is TRBJ2-7 and V is TRBV28; a weak D match, TRBD2 (6 bases). V lost 2 bases and J lost 4, with 15 bases in between. CDR3 length: 15 residues. Germline lookup yields CDR1 MDHEN and CDR2 SYDVKM.